This is a list of T cell receptor beta chains from one sample in a study of response to subunit inactivated influenza vaccine. TCRdb re-called the RT-PCR reads through MiXCR, storing one row per CDR3 protein. There are 860,000 or so distinct CDR3 sequences in the sample; 21% occur only once, and roughly 10% lies in the top ten. The sample was PBMCs from blood, taken 5 days after vaccination. Receptor source: a man in his forties or fifties who received an inactivated influenza vaccine. Each CDR3 is given with its conserved first and last residue. The D gene is left open where the match is weak. Clone size is not always given. Where it is, it says once, few, many or a class for expanded clones.

abundance: -; d_gene: -; j_gene: TRBJ1-1; v_gene: TRBV4-3; len: 15; CDR3aa: CASSQVQGGDTEAFF; CDR3nt: TGCGCCAGCAGCCAAGTGCAGGGTGGGGACACTGAAGCTTTCTTT
abundance: -; d_gene: TRBD2; j_gene: TRBJ2-3; v_gene: TRBV29-1; len: 16; CDR3aa: CSAQTREGRSEDTQYF; CDR3nt: TGCAGCGCCCAGACTCGGGAGGGCCGTAGTGAGGATACGCAGTATTTT
abundance: few; d_gene: -; j_gene: TRBJ2-7; v_gene: TRBV6-2/TRBV6-3; len: 12; CDR3aa: CASSYGSREQYF; CDR3nt: TGTGCCAGCAGTTACGGCAGCAGGGAGCAGTACTTC
abundance: -; d_gene: -; j_gene: TRBJ1-5; v_gene: TRBV12-3/TRBV12-4; len: 17; CDR3aa: CASSVSGTSYSNQPQHF; CDR3nt: TGTGCCAGCAGTGTTTCCGGGACTTCTTATAGCAATCAGCCCCAGCATTTT
abundance: -; d_gene: -; j_gene: TRBJ2-3; v_gene: TRBV15; len: 17; CDR3aa: CATSRDRGHFLIRAQYF; CDR3nt: TGTGCCACCAGCAGAGATCGGGGACATTTTTTAATTAGGGCGCAGTATTTT
abundance: -; d_gene: -; j_gene: TRBJ1-5; v_gene: TRBV6-2/TRBV6-3; len: 16; CDR3aa: CASSFPGAYSNQPQHF; CDR3nt: TGTGCCAGCAGTTTCCCAGGGGCGTATAGCAATCAGCCCCAGCATTTT
abundance: few; d_gene: -; j_gene: TRBJ2-1; v_gene: TRBV29-1; len: 12; CDR3aa: CSVEFRVNEQFF; CDR3nt: TGCAGCGTTGAGTTTAGGGTCAATGAGCAGTTCTTC
abundance: -; d_gene: TRBD2; j_gene: TRBJ2-1; v_gene: TRBV28; len: 15; CDR3aa: CASSPRTSGSSGQFF; CDR3nt: TGTGCCAGCAGTCCACGGACTAGCGGGAGTTCTGGGCAGTTCTTC
abundance: few; d_gene: -; j_gene: TRBJ2-1; v_gene: TRBV7-2; len: 16; CDR3aa: CASSLIPFGSANEQFF; CDR3nt: TGTGCCAGCAGCTTAATTCCATTTGGTAGCGCCAATGAGCAGTTCTTC
abundance: few; d_gene: TRBD1; j_gene: TRBJ1-5; v_gene: TRBV20-1; len: 14; CDR3aa: CSMTGPYGNQPQHF; CDR3nt: TGCAGTATGACAGGGCCCTATGGCAATCAGCCCCAGCATTTT
abundance: many; d_gene: TRBD1; j_gene: TRBJ2-1; v_gene: TRBV12-3/TRBV12-4; len: 15; CDR3aa: CASSPGQGYYNEQFF; CDR3nt: TGTGCCAGCAGTCCGGGACAGGGTTATTACAATGAGCAGTTCTTC
abundance: -; d_gene: -; j_gene: TRBJ2-4; v_gene: TRBV20-1; len: 16; CDR3aa: CSARLVPIGAKNIQYF; CDR3nt: TGCAGTGCTAGACTCGTCCCAATCGGGGCCAAAAACATTCAGTACTTC
abundance: few; d_gene: -; j_gene: TRBJ1-5; v_gene: TRBV12-3/TRBV12-4; len: 14; CDR3aa: CASRTLNGNQPQHF; CDR3nt: TGTGCCAGCAGGACCCTGAACGGGAATCAGCCCCAGCATTTT
abundance: -; d_gene: TRBD1; j_gene: TRBJ2-2; v_gene: TRBV6-5; len: 16; CDR3aa: CVSRDDRGASIGELFF; CDR3nt: TGTGTCAGCAGGGACGACAGGGGCGCCTCTATCGGGGAGCTGTTTTTT
abundance: -; d_gene: TRBD1; j_gene: TRBJ2-6; v_gene: TRBV6-4; len: 15; CDR3aa: CASSPGGLGANVLTF; CDR3nt: TGTGCCAGCAGTCCAGGGGGATTGGGGGCCAACGTCCTGACTTTC
abundance: few; d_gene: TRBD2; j_gene: TRBJ2-7; v_gene: TRBV20-1; len: 13; CDR3aa: CSASGAGGPEQYF; CDR3nt: TGCAGTGCTAGTGGGGCGGGGGGGCCCGAGCAGTACTTC
abundance: few; d_gene: TRBD2; j_gene: TRBJ2-3; v_gene: TRBV4-1; len: 15; CDR3aa: CASSHGGVATDTQYF; CDR3nt: TGCGCCAGCAGCCATGGGGGGGTGGCCACAGATACGCAGTATTTT
abundance: -; d_gene: -; j_gene: TRBJ1-2; v_gene: TRBV7-3; len: 15; CDR3aa: CASSLDSLTHYGYTF; CDR3nt: TGTGCCAGCAGCTTAGACAGCTTAACCCACTATGGCTACACCTTC
abundance: few; d_gene: TRBD2; j_gene: TRBJ2-7; v_gene: TRBV20-1; len: 14; CDR3aa: CSATAAGGPYEQYF; CDR3nt: TGCAGTGCTACGGCGGCGGGGGGGCCCTACGAGCAGTACTTC
abundance: -; d_gene: -; j_gene: TRBJ1-1; v_gene: TRBV9; len: 13; CDR3aa: CASSVVRETEAFF; CDR3nt: TGTGCCAGCAGCGTAGTGAGGGAAACTGAAGCTTTCTTT
abundance: many; d_gene: -; j_gene: TRBJ2-2; v_gene: TRBV5-1; len: 13; CDR3aa: CASRIEVTGELFF; CDR3nt: TGCGCCAGCAGGATTGAGGTCACCGGGGAGCTGTTTTTT
abundance: -; d_gene: -; j_gene: TRBJ1-1; v_gene: TRBV3-1; len: 14; CDR3aa: CASSQVSVNTEAFF; CDR3nt: TGTGCCAGCAGCCAAGTCTCGGTGAACACTGAAGCTTTCTTT
abundance: few; d_gene: TRBD2; j_gene: TRBJ2-7; v_gene: TRBV15; len: 17; CDR3aa: CATSRDLFASGSYEQYF; CDR3nt: TGTGCCACCAGCAGAGATCTTTTTGCTAGCGGGAGTTACGAGCAGTACTTC
abundance: -; d_gene: -; j_gene: TRBJ1-2; v_gene: TRBV20-1; len: 15; CDR3aa: CSAAVQARANYGYTF; CDR3nt: TGCAGTGCCGCTGTTCAAGCAAGAGCTAACTATGGCTACACCTTC
abundance: -; d_gene: -; j_gene: TRBJ2-3; v_gene: TRBV7-3; len: 13; CDR3aa: CASSLAPMSTQYF; CDR3nt: TGTGCCAGCAGCTTAGCACCCATGAGTACGCAGTATTTT
abundance: many; d_gene: -; j_gene: TRBJ2-7; v_gene: TRBV4-1; len: 14; CDR3aa: CASSHFGGNYEQYF; CDR3nt: TGCGCCAGCAGCCATTTTGGAGGCAATTACGAGCAGTACTTC
abundance: few; d_gene: -; j_gene: TRBJ2-1; v_gene: TRBV7-2; len: 13; CDR3aa: CASSSSDYNEQFF; CDR3nt: TGTGCCAGCAGCTCTAGCGACTACAATGAGCAGTTCTTC
abundance: few; d_gene: -; j_gene: TRBJ1-5; v_gene: TRBV4-3; len: 14; CDR3aa: CASSQDSFLQPQHF; CDR3nt: TGCGCCAGCAGCCAAGACAGTTTTCTTCAGCCCCAGCATTTT
abundance: -; d_gene: -; j_gene: TRBJ2-5; v_gene: TRBV4-3; len: 14; CDR3aa: CASSQDSGWETQYF; CDR3nt: TGCGCCAGCAGCCAAGATTCAGGGTGGGAGACCCAGTACTTC
abundance: few; d_gene: -; j_gene: TRBJ1-1; v_gene: TRBV5-1; len: 13; CDR3aa: CASSLVGVQSAFF; CDR3nt: TGCGCCAGCAGCTTGGTTGGGGTTCAAAGCGCTTTCTTT
abundance: few; d_gene: -; j_gene: TRBJ2-1; v_gene: TRBV20-1; len: 15; CDR3aa: CSARGGRTFYNEQFF; CDR3nt: TGCAGTGCTAGAGGTGGGAGGACCTTCTACAATGAGCAGTTCTTC
abundance: few; d_gene: -; j_gene: TRBJ2-2; v_gene: TRBV10-3; len: 17; CDR3aa: CAISGPRWGGDTGELFF; CDR3nt: TGTGCCATCAGTGGCCCGAGGTGGGGTGGCGACACCGGGGAGCTGTTTTTT
abundance: -; d_gene: -; j_gene: TRBJ2-1; v_gene: TRBV12-3/TRBV12-4; len: 12; CDR3aa: CASSSYGDEQFF; CDR3nt: TGTGCCAGCAGTTCCTACGGCGATGAGCAGTTCTTC
abundance: -; d_gene: -; j_gene: TRBJ2-7; v_gene: TRBV6-5; len: 15; CDR3aa: CASSYSGGTPYEQYF; CDR3nt: TGTGCCAGCAGTTACTCGGGGGGCACACCCTACGAGCAGTACTTC
abundance: few; d_gene: -; j_gene: TRBJ2-1; v_gene: TRBV10-3; len: 14; CDR3aa: CAISEENPGNEQFF; CDR3nt: TGTGCCATCAGTGAAGAAAACCCGGGGAATGAGCAGTTCTTC
abundance: -; d_gene: -; j_gene: TRBJ2-6; v_gene: TRBV9; len: 17; CDR3aa: CASSVASRNSGANVLTF; CDR3nt: TGTGCCAGCAGCGTAGCATCGCGGAACTCTGGGGCCAACGTCCTGACTTTC
abundance: few; d_gene: -; j_gene: TRBJ1-1; v_gene: TRBV12-5; len: 14; CDR3aa: CARAASGLNTEAFF; CDR3nt: TGTGCTAGGGCGGCGTCGGGGCTGAACACTGAAGCTTTCTTT
abundance: -; d_gene: TRBD2; j_gene: TRBJ2-5; v_gene: TRBV4-3; len: 17; CDR3aa: CASSQGLGSGSQEAQYF; CDR3nt: TGCGCCAGCAGCCAAGGTTTGGGTAGCGGGTCACAAGAGGCCCAGTACTTC
abundance: -; d_gene: TRBD2; j_gene: TRBJ2-5; v_gene: TRBV2; len: 14; CDR3aa: CASSELLAEETQYF; CDR3nt: TGTGCCAGCAGTGAATTACTAGCGGAAGAGACCCAGTACTTC
abundance: many; d_gene: TRBD2; j_gene: TRBJ2-1; v_gene: TRBV5-6; len: 17; CDR3aa: CASSPGLAPFLHNEQFF; CDR3nt: TGTGCCAGCAGCCCTGGACTAGCGCCATTCCTCCACAATGAGCAGTTCTTC